The source of this TCR beta chain is a study of cytomegalovirus exposure and HLA in healthy donors. The PCR was carried out with 60 Vbeta primers and 13 Jbeta primers. Sequenced by immunoSEQ multiplex PCR; TCRdb stores in-frame clones only, minus some. The profile shows 270,000 or so clones, 85% to 95% of them singletons. Study results and caveats: Roughly even sequencing depth across donors was the assumption behind the presence/absence analyses.

Concerning this clone: Its specificity is not known.

This CDR3 comprises 15 residues. The V gene end was trimmed by 5 bases and the J gene end by 6 bases; junction bases not matched to a gene: 8. CDR1 PRHDT and CDR2 FYEKMQ come from the germline V gene (reference sequence). The V call is TRBV13, the J call TRBJ2-7, with 12 bases that match TRBD2. The sequenced sample was PBMCs. This TCR derives from a girl between 2 and 10 years old in good health and CMV-seronegative. The CDR3 coding sequence is TGTGCCAGCAGCCTTAGACTAGCGGGAGAAGGCGAGCAGTACTTC. This encodes CASSLRLAGEGEQYF.